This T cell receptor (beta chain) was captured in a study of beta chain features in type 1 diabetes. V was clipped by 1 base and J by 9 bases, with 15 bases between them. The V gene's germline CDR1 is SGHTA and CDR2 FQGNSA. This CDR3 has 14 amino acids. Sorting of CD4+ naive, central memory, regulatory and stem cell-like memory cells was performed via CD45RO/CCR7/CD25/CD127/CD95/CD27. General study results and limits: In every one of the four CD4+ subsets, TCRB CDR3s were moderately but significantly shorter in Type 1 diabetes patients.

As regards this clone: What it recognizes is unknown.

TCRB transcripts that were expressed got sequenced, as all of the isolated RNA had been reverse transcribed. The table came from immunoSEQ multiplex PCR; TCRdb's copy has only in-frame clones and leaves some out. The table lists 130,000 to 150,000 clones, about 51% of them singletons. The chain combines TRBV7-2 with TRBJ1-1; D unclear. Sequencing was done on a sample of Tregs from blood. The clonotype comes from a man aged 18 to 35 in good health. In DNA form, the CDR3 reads TGTGCCAGCAGCTTAGGGAGTCTGGGGAGGAAAGCTTTCTTT. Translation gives CASSLGSLGRKAFF.